This T cell receptor (beta chain) was documented in a study of metastatic and nonmetastatic thyroid tumors. At the level of the study: Comparative analysis of repertoires was undertaken across blood and tumor or nodule tissue obtained from malignant and benign thyroid patients. Points from the study as a whole: Malignant thyroid tumors reportedly had TCR beta diversity that was significantly higher than in benign nodules, in blood and tumor.

The CDR3 consists of 15 residues. In germline, CDR1 is DFQATT, CDR2 SNEGSKA (reference sequence). All patients were treatment-naive before thyroid surgery. This clone came up once. Antigen: not known. Per the study methods: The authors used CDR3 differences across clinicopathological groups to build a distant-metastasis classifier for papillary thyroid cancer. TCRdb ran MiXCR on the PCR reads. The V and J calls come from TCRdb's annotation, not from the publication. The table records 21,000 or so clones, about 20% of them present only once. What was sequenced was blood. The chain links TRBV20-1 to TRBJ1-6, with a possible D match to TRBD1 (5 bases). This TCR came from a female donor with papillary thyroid cancer or a benign thyroid nodule (not recorded which). Some clones in this sample may be carry-over from other donors' samples. The CDR3 here is CSAPILGRRNSPLHF. The CDR3 coding sequence is TGCAGCGCGCCGATCTTGGGACGAAGGAATTCACCCCTCCACTTT.